This T cell receptor (beta chain) was observed in a study of T cells in Graves' hyperthyroidism and ophthalmopathy. Findings and caveats of the study: Stable hyperthyroidism and ophthalmopathy were separated using 13 V-J signatures. Before onset, by a median of about six months, the model predicted ophthalmopathy. The blood repertoire included most of the expanded thyroid clonotypes above 0.001.

This clonotype has at least ten counts. The antigen remains undetermined. TCR beta CDR3 region amplification was performed from RNA transcripts. During a first-round RT-PCR of the TCR CDR3, the HTBI primer set was used. TCRdb independently ran MiXCR on the multiplex PCR reads; one entry per CDR3 protein. The data hold about 360,000 distinct CDR3 sequences, with approximately 19% observed a single time. The CDR3 consists of 14 residues. The ends were cut back, 6 bases at V and 3 bases at J, with 12 bases in the middle. The germline V gene encodes CDR1 MNHNS and CDR2 SASEGT. The sample was blood. The chain joins TRBV6-1 to TRBJ1-5; D is uncertain. This receptor was taken from a woman between 18 and 29 years old with Graves' hyperthyroidism. The CDR3 sequence is CASSALWVNQPQHF. Here the CDR3 DNA reads TGTGCCAGCAGCGCCCTATGGGTCAATCAGCCCCAGCATTTT.